The rows below give T cell receptor beta chains drawn from one sample of a study of early T cells in non-severe SARS-CoV-2 infection. TCRdb reanalysed the 5' RACE reads using MiXCR and keeps one entry per CDR3 protein. The data contain roughly 61,000 distinct CDR3 sequences, about a tenth of them seen just once; the ten biggest clones take up around 1.6%. The sequenced sample consisted of whole blood. The source of these receptors is an adult who was a healthcare worker with PCR-confirmed SARS-CoV-2 infection or an uninfected control (not recorded which). CDR3s include the opening cysteine and the closing phenylalanine or tryptophan.

j_call,v_call,cdr3_aa
TRBJ2-1,TRBV4-2,CASSQTSGGSYNEQFF
TRBJ2-1,TRBV20-1,CSARYGEQFF
TRBJ2-5,TRBV7-3,CASSRGGPGETQYF
TRBJ2-3,TRBV7-8,CASSNLAGGPSSTDTQYF
TRBJ2-7,TRBV10-3,CAISPGHEQYF
TRBJ2-5,TRBV7-3,CASSLPDRGRETQYF
TRBJ2-6,TRBV5-5,CASSFASGANVLTF
TRBJ1-1,TRBV20-1,CSASQAFF
TRBJ1-1,TRBV25-1,CASSERYTEAFF
TRBJ2-7,TRBV7-2,CASSPGTSYEQYF
TRBJ2-1,TRBV7-9,CASGQEWSEQFF
TRBJ2-7,TRBV29-1,CSVVSSPAYEQYF
TRBJ1-6,TRBV4-3,CASSQGLLTPLHF
TRBJ1-4,TRBV29-1,CSASTGPNEKLFF
TRBJ2-3,TRBV30,CAWSPGGASDTQYF
TRBJ1-6,TRBV11-2,CASSPTGGPRGPPLHF
TRBJ1-1,TRBV7-6,CASSSDSGTEAFF
TRBJ2-4,TRBV7-9,CASSPPGPKNIQYF
TRBJ1-1,TRBV12-3/TRBV12-4,CASSPRTGGPSNTEAFF
TRBJ1-1,TRBV6-6,CASRTGGAGTEAFF
TRBJ2-3,TRBV30,CAWSLRAIQADTQYF
TRBJ1-1,TRBV29-1,CSARLMNTEAFF
TRBJ2-5,TRBV29-1,CSSGTETQYF
TRBJ2-2,TRBV20-1,CSARASGSRAGELFF
TRBJ2-7,TRBV6-1,CASSLGGPPYEQYF
TRBJ2-7,TRBV19,CASSPSGQGPYEQYF
TRBJ1-1,TRBV6-5,CASLSGELEAFF
TRBJ2-5,TRBV7-2,CASSYSRDVKTQYF
TRBJ1-1,TRBV11-2,CASGPGPGIPLAFF
TRBJ1-2,TRBV5-4,CASRSDSLGGGYTF
TRBJ2-2,TRBV29-1,CSVEAPVIGTQTNTGELFF
TRBJ1-2,TRBV4-2,CASSQGTGTGWDGYTF
TRBJ2-7,TRBV6-2/TRBV6-3,CASSYGWDPKREQYF
TRBJ2-7,TRBV6-2/TRBV6-3,CSSTSDGRIWEQYF
TRBJ2-7,TRBV18,CASSPHRKTYEQYF
TRBJ2-2,TRBV27,CASSILLTGTTGELFF
TRBJ1-2,TRBV10-3,CASGQISNYGYTF
TRBJ2-7,TRBV20-1,CSARDRDSYNYEQYF
TRBJ2-5,TRBV12-3/TRBV12-4,CASSLASPQETQYF
TRBJ2-1,TRBV20-1,CSALFLDSSYNEQFF
TRBJ2-2,TRBV30,CAWRTGALTGELFF
TRBJ2-7,TRBV20-1,CSASNLAGYEQYF
TRBJ2-5,TRBV12-3/TRBV12-4,CASSRGETQYF
TRBJ2-2,TRBV4-3,CASSQAGTSGINTGELFF
TRBJ2-2,TRBV30,CAWSASNTGELFF
TRBJ2-3,TRBV7-9,CASSPGSGGTPSTDTQYF
TRBJ2-5,TRBV29-1,CSVDGFRGKETQYF
TRBJ1-4,TRBV12-3/TRBV12-4,CASSSDRQTNEKLFF
TRBJ1-2,TRBV28,CASSPRLFGYTF